The following is a T cell receptor (beta chain) sequence with its context. Its binding antigen is unknown. No clone much larger than this one lies a single base away; base qualities are absent. These data belong to a study of blood T cells in healthy people across ages (dated by TCRdb to 2013 to 2016). Background for the entire study: In model experiments, template switching captured about one uniquely barcoded TCR beta cDNA molecule for every two T cells. Age-related changes in TCR beta repertoire diversity were measured in the study by deep sequencing normalized with unique cDNA molecular identifiers. The donors were split into four age groups: young (average 16 years), middle-aged (39), aged (around 67) and long-lived (more than 80). To avoid experimental bias, donors of different ages were spread randomly across the sequencing lanes. For two donors (one aged 18 to 30 and one aged 80 or older), the study analyzed two additional independent replicas of 1 million unique cDNA reads from the same blood draw.

Libraries were prepared through 5' RACE. The sequencing machine was an Illumina HiSeq 2500. A second roughly 7 to 11 cycle PCR used a sample-barcoded 5' primer and a J-beta primer mix. Each TCR beta cDNA molecule received a unique molecular identifier from a template-switch 5' adaptor carrying 12 random nucleotides. Each sample yielded at least 3 million CDR3-containing paired-end reads. All of the RNA was converted into first-strand cDNA using the Mint cDNA synthesis kit, with a TRBC-specific oligonucleotide serving as the primer. After uracil-DNA glycosylase treatment, a first 18-cycle PCR used universal primers M1SS and BC2_uni_R on all cDNA. The original methods were these. For normalization, 1 million high-quality reads were randomly selected from each sample, with every read carrying a distinct molecular identifier. Reads with shared molecular identifiers were discarded instead of being binned into consensus sequences. MiTCR, set to a Q25 quality threshold and the strictest error-elimination algorithm, was used for CDR3 identification, clonotype clustering and error correction. A nonparametric unseen species model with Euler transformation was used to estimate a lower bound on total TCR beta diversity. TCRdb passed the public sequencing reads through fastp at Q25 and MiXCR, retaining productive beta sequences. Each CDR3 protein appears once, grouped with its most common genes and DNA. TCRdb, not the original authors, processed these V and J calls. Counted in this sample were 650,000 to 900,000 distinct CDR3 sequences; about 59% of them appeared once. About a quarter of the sample is taken by the ten largest.

Study-wide findings and limitations: The long-lived group showed more naive CD4+ T cells, fewer expanded clones and increased TCR diversity than the aged group, suggesting age selection. Bulk unsorted PBMC profiling prevented conclusive comparison of naive and antigen-experienced compartments. Total diversity estimates from one million sequenced T cells were considered lower bounds and underestimates. Observed TCR beta diversity per million T cells fell roughly linearly with age, and a significant reduction was already apparent by age roughly 40. There was a strong correlation between observed TCR beta diversity and the percentage of naive T cells measured by flow cytometry. The CMV infection status of donors was not known, potentially confounding age-related changes in expanded clonotypes.

From the cysteine through the phenylalanine, the CDR3 covers 15 amino acids. Only CDR3 DNA remains: 45 bases, in frame from the first base. The approximately 41 donors, aged 6 to 90 years, were systemically healthy Caucasian individuals from Russia. Around 9.9 milliliters of peripheral blood were collected from each donor into EDTA-treated Vacutainer tubes. PBMCs were isolated by Ficoll-Paque density-gradient centrifugation, with at least 6 million obtained per sample. Trizol reagent was used to extract total RNA from PBMCs, with at least 6 micrograms per sample. Naive CD45RAhigh/CD27high T cell percentages were measured by flow cytometry on a PBMC aliquot from every donor.

The TCR sequence derives from a man younger than 45 in good health. The V gene is TRBV12-3 or TRBV12-4 and the J gene is TRBJ2-4, with an unclear D gene assignment. The DNA matches TRBJ2-7 better at its end, which makes the J call doubtful. The source material was blood. The sequenced DNA is TGTGCCAGCAGTTCCAGGCCGCGAGTGAAGGGCGAGCAGTACTTC. It encodes CASSSRPRVKGEQYF.